A selection of T cell receptor beta chains follows, all from one sample in a study of T cells in Graves' hyperthyroidism and ophthalmopathy. TCRdb analysed the multiplex PCR reads with MiXCR anew, one entry per CDR3 protein. The sample consists of a few hundred thousand distinct CDR3 sequences, about 15% of them appearing once. Material: blood. These receptors all come from a woman in her twenties or thirties with Graves' hyperthyroidism. Both conserved end residues are part of each CDR3. The D gene is left open where the match is weak. Size values are once, few and many counts, or a class for expanded clones, and some rows have none.

D gene	J gene	clone size	V gene	CDR3 protein	CDR3 DNA
TRBD1	TRBJ2-7	many	TRBV30	CAWNTAGTGVDEQYF	TGTGCCTGGAACACCGCGGGGACAGGGGTAGACGAGCAGTACTTC
.	TRBJ1-1	.	TRBV30	CAWNHIDTEAFF	TGTGCCTGGAACCATATTGACACTGAAGCTTTCTTT
.	TRBJ1-1	many	TRBV9	CASSVQQGSEAFF	TGTGCCAGCAGCGTTCAACAGGGCTCTGAAGCTTTCTTT
.	TRBJ2-4	many	TRBV20-1	CSARVLAAKNIQYF	TGCAGTGCTAGAGTCCTAGCGGCCAAAAACATTCAGTACTTC
.	TRBJ2-1	many	TRBV9	CASSVSYNEQFF	TGTGCCAGCAGCGTAAGCTACAATGAGCAGTTCTTC
TRBD1	TRBJ1-2	many	TRBV20-1	CSAQRTGDSYTF	TGCAGTGCCCAAAGGACAGGGGACTCCTACACCTTC
TRBD2	TRBJ2-1	few	TRBV20-1	CSAGTSGSYNEQFF	TGCAGTGCCGGGACTAGCGGGAGCTACAATGAGCAGTTCTTC
TRBD2	TRBJ2-4	.	TRBV28	CASRNLAGPIQYF	TGTGCCAGCAGAAATCTAGCGGGCCCCATTCAGTACTTC
.	TRBJ2-2	many	TRBV3-1	CASSTVQVPSGELFF	TGTGCCAGCAGCACCGTACAGGTTCCTTCCGGGGAGCTGTTTTTT
.	TRBJ2-1	.	TRBV20-1	CSAKGSDEQFF	TGCAGTGCCAAAGGCAGCGATGAGCAGTTCTTC
.	TRBJ1-4	.	TRBV27	CASSKRQNNEKLFF	TGTGCCAGCAGTAAAAGACAGAATAATGAAAAACTGTTTTTT
.	TRBJ2-3	many	TRBV30	CAWNKGASLDTQYF	TGTGCCTGGAATAAAGGGGCTAGTTTAGATACGCAGTATTTT
TRBD2	TRBJ2-3	.	TRBV6-1	CASRDQREPGTDTQYF	TGTGCCAGCAGGGACCAGCGGGAGCCGGGCACAGATACGCAGTATTTT
.	TRBJ1-5	many	TRBV20-1	CSASTGSNQPQHF	TGCAGTGCTAGTACAGGGAGCAATCAGCCCCAGCATTTT
TRBD1	TRBJ2-3	.	TRBV20-1	CSARDMGQARLDTQYF	TGCAGTGCTAGAGATATGGGACAGGCCCGTTTAGATACGCAGTATTTT
.	TRBJ2-3	many	TRBV18	CASSSTGDTQYF	TGTGCCAGCTCATCGACCGGTGATACGCAGTATTTT
TRBD1	TRBJ1-5	many	TRBV12-3/TRBV12-4	CASTTDRGDQPQHF	TGTGCCAGCACAACCGACAGGGGTGATCAGCCCCAGCATTTT
TRBD2	TRBJ2-7	many	TRBV28	CASMGGGSSYEQYF	TGTGCCAGCATGGGTGGCGGGAGCTCCTACGAGCAGTACTTC
TRBD2	TRBJ2-3	many	TRBV12-3/TRBV12-4	CASSSGGLLTIDTQYF	TGTGCCAGCAGTTCGGGGGGACTCCTGACAATCGATACGCAGTATTTT
.	TRBJ2-2	many	TRBV19	CASSLLGGAGNTGELFF	TGTGCCAGTAGCCTCTTGGGGGGGGCAGGGAACACCGGGGAGCTGTTTTTT
.	TRBJ2-3	many	TRBV7-9	CASSHLSGRGGTDTQYF	TGTGCCAGCAGCCACCTTTCCGGCAGGGGGGGCACAGATACGCAGTATTTT
.	TRBJ2-2	.	TRBV20-1	CSARDSAGELFF	TGCAGTGCTAGAGATTCTGCCGGGGAGCTGTTTTTT
TRBD1	TRBJ1-1	many	TRBV27	CASSLLRGLRTEAFF	TGTGCCAGCAGTTTGCTCAGGGGGCTAAGGACTGAAGCTTTCTTT
.	TRBJ2-1	few	TRBV5-1	CASSPWGRLHQNEQFF	TGCGCCAGCAGCCCCTGGGGACGGCTTCATCAGAATGAGCAGTTCTTC
TRBD2	TRBJ2-1	many	TRBV6-1	CASSEGSPTSGREQFF	TGTGCCAGCAGTGAAGGGTCCCCTACTAGCGGGAGAGAGCAGTTCTTC
.	TRBJ2-3	many	TRBV7-3	CASSSRLADTQYF	TGTGCCAGCAGCTCGAGACTAGCAGATACGCAGTATTTT
.	TRBJ1-5	many	TRBV27	CASSPRDSNQPQHF	TGTGCCAGCTCACCACGTGATAGCAATCAGCCCCAGCATTTT
TRBD1	TRBJ1-6	many	TRBV28	CASLTGGNSPLHF	TGTGCCAGCTTGACAGGGGGTAATTCACCCCTCCACTTT
.	TRBJ1-5	few	TRBV3-1	CASSREGGNQPQHF	TGTGCCAGCAGCCGCGAAGGTGGGAATCAGCCCCAGCATTTT
TRBD2	TRBJ2-1	once	TRBV11-2	CASSVRGLAGGKEQFF	TGTGCCAGCAGCGTAAGAGGCCTAGCGGGAGGGAAGGAGCAGTTCTTC
.	TRBJ2-6	.	TRBV7-9	CASSLGQVGNVLTF	TGTGCCAGCAGCTTAGGACAGGTCGGAAACGTCCTGACTTTC
TRBD1	TRBJ2-2	.	TRBV6-4	CASSGTGLAGELFF	TGTGCCAGCAGCGGGACAGGGCTAGCCGGGGAGCTGTTTTTT
.	TRBJ2-1	many	TRBV20-1	CSASGSDYNEQFF	TGCAGTGCTAGCGGGAGTGACTACAATGAGCAGTTCTTC
.	TRBJ2-5	.	TRBV20-1	CSAREASAQETQCF	TGCAGTGCTAGAGAGGCGTCGGCCCAAGAGACCCAGTGCTTC
TRBD2	TRBJ2-7	many	TRBV28	CASGSGSGNYEQYF	TGTGCCAGCGGCTCGGGTAGCGGGAATTACGAGCAGTACTTC
TRBD1	TRBJ1-5	many	TRBV5-8	CASSLGTGGYQPQHF	TGTGCCAGCAGCTTGGGGACAGGGGGATATCAGCCCCAGCATTTT
TRBD2	TRBJ2-7	few	TRBV27	CASTSRGLAGGSYEQYF	TGTGCCAGCACCTCCCGGGGACTAGCGGGAGGGTCCTACGAGCAGTACTTC
TRBD1	TRBJ2-7	many	TRBV27	CASSFRDRTYEQYF	TGTGCCAGCAGTTTCCGGGACAGGACTTACGAGCAGTACTTC
.	TRBJ2-7	.	TRBV15	CATSGDKGSYEQYF	TGTGCCACCAGCGGAGATAAAGGGTCCTACGAGCAGTACTTC
.	TRBJ1-2	many	TRBV12-3/TRBV12-4	CASSLGPARYTF	TGTGCCAGCAGTTTAGGGCCGGCTCGCTACACCTTC
.	TRBJ2-3	.	TRBV7-2	CASSLVYRADTQYF	TGTGCCAGCAGCTTAGTCTATAGGGCAGATACGCAGTATTTT
.	TRBJ1-2	few	TRBV5-4	CASSLDSYPYGYTF	TGTGCCAGCAGCTTGGACAGTTACCCCTATGGCTACACCTTC
TRBD2	TRBJ2-5	many	TRBV4-1	CASSPRPSGLETQYF	TGCGCCAGCAGCCCTCGGCCTAGCGGATTGGAGACCCAGTACTTC
TRBD1	TRBJ1-4	.	TRBV9	CASSERQGGEKLFF	TGTGCCAGCAGCGAAAGACAGGGGGGTGAAAAACTGTTTTTT
TRBD1	TRBJ1-5	.	TRBV6-1	CASSAGTGGNQPQHF	TGTGCCAGCAGTGCAGGGACAGGGGGCAATCAGCCCCAGCATTTT
TRBD2	TRBJ2-3	many	TRBV7-2	CASSLVGSGSTDTQYF	TGTGCCAGCAGCTTAGTAGGTAGCGGGAGCACAGATACGCAGTATTTT
TRBD1	TRBJ2-3	.	TRBV27	CASSRTGGDADTQYF	TGTGCCAGCAGTCGGACAGGGGGAGACGCAGATACGCAGTATTTT
.	TRBJ1-2	many	TRBV12-3/TRBV12-4	CASSLSPGGYTF	TGTGCCAGCAGTTTAAGTCCCGGTGGCTACACCTTC
.	TRBJ2-7	many	TRBV30	CAWSKAYEQYF	TGTGCCTGGAGTAAAGCCTACGAGCAGTACTTC
.	TRBJ1-1	many	TRBV7-2	CASSLQGFDTEAFF	TGTGCCAGCAGCTTACAGGGTTTCGACACTGAAGCTTTCTTT
.	TRBJ1-1	many	TRBV18	CASSPRTVNTEAFF	TGTGCCAGCTCACCAAGGACGGTGAACACTGAAGCTTTCTTT
TRBD2	TRBJ2-1	many	TRBV3-1	CASSQGAGVNNEQFF	TGTGCCAGCAGCCAAGGGGCGGGAGTTAACAATGAGCAGTTCTTC
.	TRBJ1-5	.	TRBV2	CAIRMTDYSNQPQHF	TGTGCCATCAGGATGACAGATTATAGCAATCAGCCCCAGCATTTT
TRBD2	TRBJ2-3	many	TRBV2	CASSATSGRSDTQYF	TGTGCCAGCAGTGCGACTAGCGGGAGGTCAGATACGCAGTATTTT